Each of the 5 T cell receptor beta chains below was sequenced from the same sample in a study of cytotoxic CD8 clonotypes in ibrutinib-treated CLL. Sequencing used immunoSEQ multiplex PCR; TCRdb keeps in-frame clones, though not all of them. Of 250,000 to 350,000 clones listed, 76% were seen once; the top ten hold approximately 5.6%. The material sequenced was PBMCs, taken at disease progression, from a patient treated with ibrutinib. All receptors derive from a human donor with chronic lymphocytic leukemia.

The chain is built from TRBV6-1 and TRBJ2-5, with D tentatively TRBD1 (6 bases). Per the germline V gene, CDR1 is MNHNS and CDR2 is SASEGT. The V end lost 6 bases, the J end lost 4 bases, and 15 bases lay between the germline ends. The CDR3 has 14 residues. The CDR3 loop is CASRSGVLLETQYF. As DNA, the CDR3 is TGTGCCAGCAGGTCAGGGGTTCTATTAGAGACCCAGTACTTC.

CDR3 amino acids: CASSFRLASRTQYF. The CDR3 DNA sequence: TGCGCCAGCAGCTTTCGACTAGCGTCGCGGACCCAGTACTTC. The chain recombines TRBV5-1 with TRBJ2-5, with TRBD2 identical over 8 bases. Germline-derived CDR1 and CDR2 are SGHRS and YFSETQ. CDR3 size: 14 residues. Losses at the gene ends were 2 bases for V and 7 bases for J; bases not matched to a gene: 7. Filled out from reference TRBV5-1 and TRBJ2-5, the complete variable domain reads KAGVTQTPRYLIKTRGQQVTLSCSPISGHRSVSWYQQTPGQGLQFLFEYFSETQRNKGNFPGRFSGRQFSNSRSEMNVSTLELGDSALYLCASSFRLASRTQYFGPGTRLLVL.

The J gene is TRBJ2-5, the V gene TRBV27, with 9 bases aligning to TRBD2. With 6 bases clipped from V and 1 base from J, the junction kept 9 bases outside the gene matches. The CDR3 consists of 16 residues. Germline-derived CDR1 and CDR2 are MNHEY and SMNVEV (reference sequence). CDR3: CASRHLTSGAQETQYF. CDR3 DNA sequence: TGTGCCAGCAGGCATCTGACTAGCGGAGCCCAAGAGACCCAGTACTTC.

The chain is built from TRBV6-5 and TRBJ1-1; 7 bases map to TRBD1. After removal of 5 bases from V and 0 bases from J, the junction contained 6 bases not matched to a gene. The CDR3 contains 15 residues. The germline gives CDR1 MNHEY, CDR2 SVGAGI. The CDR3 DNA reads as TGTGCCAGCAGTACAAGGACAGGAATGAACACTGAAGCTTTCTTT. It encodes CASSTRTGMNTEAFF.

The chain couples TRBV19 to TRBJ2-7; perhaps TRBD1 as D (6 bases). The CDR3 loop spans 14 amino acids. V lost 5 bases to trimming and J lost 2 bases, with 13 bases between them. Per germline, CDR1 LNHDA and CDR2 SQIVND (reference sequence). The CDR3 is CASSAQGTPYEQYF. The CDR3 DNA reads as TGTGCCAGTAGTGCACAGGGTACACCCTACGAGCAGTACTTC.